The next 29 T cell receptor beta chains were all read from a single sample in a study of identical twins. TCRdb re-called the 5' RACE reads through MiXCR, storing one row per CDR3 protein. The sample lists about 100,000 distinct CDR3 sequences; around 5.5% were seen once. Sequenced input: memory T cells sorted from blood. These receptors originate from a woman aged 45-65 years in good health.

There are many counts of this clonotype. A read error may account for a junction end that differs from germline. The chain has TRBV12-3 or TRBV12-4 and TRBJ1-1, with D perhaps TRBD1 (5 bases). CDR3 length: 14 amino acids. For the CDR3, the DNA is TGTGCCAACAGTTTTGAGGGGTGGGGCACTGAAGCTTTCTTT. This gives the protein CANSFEGWGTEAFF.

This clonotype was seen a handful of times. The chain links TRBV11-2 to TRBJ2-1, with a possible D match to TRBD2 (6 bases). The germline V and J ends were trimmed by 5 bases and 10 bases, with 18 bases remaining between them. CDR3 size: 14 residues. Germline lookup yields CDR1 SGHAT and CDR2 FQNNGV. The CDR3 nucleotides read TGTGCCAGCAGCCCCGGAGGGAGCTTAAGGGAGCAGTTCTTC. It encodes CASSPGGSLREQFF.

This clonotype was recorded many times. This chain uses TRBV12-5 with TRBJ1-2; 7 bases fit TRBD1. J was trimmed by 2 bases and V by 5 bases; bases with no gene match: 11. Germline values: CDR1 LGHNT, CDR2 FRNRAP. CDR3 length equals 16 residues. CDR3 residues: CASGPFPRGRNYGYTF. For the CDR3, the DNA is TGTGCTAGTGGTCCCTTCCCCAGGGGGAGGAACTATGGCTACACCTTC.

This clonotype was observed at least ten times. The CDR3 DNA sequence: TGTGCCAGCAGCGTAGCGGGAGCTCTCACCGGGGAGCTGTTTTTT. Translating gives CASSVAGALTGELFF. This chain uses TRBV9 with TRBJ2-2; perhaps TRBD2 as D (6 bases). The CDR3 is 15 residues long. V was shortened by 0 bases and J by 4 bases, with 10 bases between the two germline ends. CDR1 is SGDLS and CDR2 is YYNGEE in the germline V gene.

This clonotype was detected many times. The gene calls are TRBV24-1 and TRBJ2-5; 7 bases fit TRBD1. Unmatched junction bases numbered 7, after V lost 3 bases and J lost 4 bases. This CDR3 contains 15 residues. Germline assignment: CDR1 KGHDR and CDR2 SFDVKD. The CDR3 loop reads CATSDRQGFGETQYF. CDR3 DNA sequence: TGTGCCACCAGTGATAGACAGGGTTTTGGAGAGACCCAGTACTTC.

This clonotype was seen repeatedly, ten times or more. The chain employs TRBV2 and TRBJ2-1, with D perhaps matching TRBD2 (6 bases). The CDR3 runs 14 residues. V dropped 6 bases and J dropped 7 bases, with 16 bases sitting between them. The germline gives CDR1 SNHLY, CDR2 FYNNEI. The DNA for the CDR3 is TGTGCCAGCAGCAAAGGGGTAGCGGATAATGAGCAGTTCTTC. Residues: CASSKGVADNEQFF.

This clonotype showed up just a few times. The chain uses TRBV7-9 and TRBJ2-3; 9 nucleotides align to TRBD1. Per germline, CDR1 SEHNR and CDR2 FQNEAQ (reference sequence). This CDR3 contains 15 residues. After removal of 11 bases from V and 4 bases from J, the junction contained 13 bases not matched to a gene. CDR3 region: CAATTGGEGPDTQYF. The CDR3 region has the DNA TGTGCCGCGACTACAGGGGGCGAGGGCCCAGATACGCAGTATTTT.

In this sample, this clonotype turned up many times. The chain recombines TRBV24-1 with TRBJ2-7; 7 bases are a match to TRBD1. The CDR3 contains 14 residues. Germline V gives CDR1 KGHDR, CDR2 SFDVKD. Losses at the gene ends were 0 bases for V and 3 bases for J; bases not matched to a gene: 1. The chain's CDR3 is CATSDLGTVYEQYF. The DNA for the CDR3 is TGTGCCACCAGTGATTTGGGGACAGTCTACGAGCAGTACTTC.

In this sample, this clonotype turned up many times. This chain joins TRBV3-1 and TRBJ1-3; D is undetermined. Germline V CDR1 and CDR2: LGHDT, YNNKEL (reference sequence). The CDR3 extends over 14 amino acids. The V end was cut by 4 bases, the J end by 4 bases, with 11 bases between. CDR3 residues: CASSPSTAGNTIYF. CDR3 coding DNA: TGTGCCAGCAGCCCCAGTACTGCAGGAAACACCATATATTTT. Looking up the rest from reference TRBV3-1 and TRBJ1-3 gives the full variable domain: DTAVSQTPKYLVTQMGNDKSIKCEQNLGHDTMYWYKQDSKKFLKIMFSYNNKELIINETVPNRFSPKSPDKAHLNLHINSLELGDSAVYFCASSPSTAGNTIYFGEGSWLTVV.

This clonotype showed up just a few times. The DNA for the CDR3 is TGTGCCAGCAGCTTAGATATTAAGCGGGAGGAAGTTGGGGATGAGCAGTTCTTC. Amino acid sequence: CASSLDIKREEVGDEQFF. The chain has TRBV11-3 and TRBJ2-1, with TRBD2 matching over 9 bases. This CDR3 is 18 amino acids long. The germline gives CDR1 SGHNT, CDR2 YENEEA. V gave up 0 bases and J gave up 8 bases; unmatched junction bases: 14.

The chain combines TRBV5-1 with TRBJ2-1; 8 bases match TRBD1. J lost 7 bases, V lost 4 bases, and 7 bases had no gene match. This CDR3 has 14 amino acids. Germline V CDR1 and CDR2: SGHRS, YFSETQ. The CDR3 coding sequence is TGCGCCAGCAGCACTTACAGGGGGTGGAATGAGCAGTTCTTC. Translation: CASSTYRGWNEQFF.

The J gene is TRBJ2-4, the V gene TRBV3-1; TRBD2 aligns across 9 bases. CDR1 and CDR2 (germline): LGHDT, YNNKEL (reference sequence). CDR3 length: 16 residues. With V trimmed by 1 base and J by 8 bases, 9 bases remained unmatched. The DNA of the CDR3 is TGTGCCAGCAGCCAAGGGTTTAGCGGGAGTGGAGACATTCAGTACTTC. Protein: CASSQGFSGSGDIQYF.

This clonotype was counted many times. V gene TRBV6-5 combines with J gene TRBJ2-5; the match to TRBD2 covers 11 bases. J gave up 5 bases and V 6 bases, and 8 bases lay outside the gene matches. The V gene's germline CDR1 is MNHEY and CDR2 SVGAGI. The CDR3 runs to 15 residues. CDR3 sequence reads: CASSRLAGSSETQYF. CDR3 coding DNA: TGTGCCAGCAGCCGACTAGCGGGGAGTAGTGAGACCCAGTACTTC.

The chain recombines TRBV10-2 with TRBJ2-3; TRBD1 matches 7 bases. Losses at the gene ends were 4 bases for V and 4 bases for J; bases not matched to a gene: 11. The CDR3 runs 16 residues. Germline V CDR1 and CDR2: WSHSY, SAAADI. CDR3 in amino acids: CASSAPAGGSADTQYF. CDR3 coding DNA: TGCGCCAGCAGTGCCCCCGCAGGGGGTTCCGCAGATACGCAGTATTTT.

The genes are TRBV5-4 and TRBJ2-3; 7 bases line up with TRBD1. Germline values: CDR1 SGHNT, CDR2 YYREEE (reference sequence). With 3 bases clipped from V and 2 bases from J, the junction kept 9 bases outside the gene matches. The CDR3 covers 16 residues. CDR3 loop: CASSSRTGLYTDTQYF. CDR3 nucleotide sequence: TGTGCCAGCAGCTCCCGGACAGGCTTATACACAGATACGCAGTATTTT.

This clonotype has ten or more counts. V and J are TRBV20-1 and TRBJ1-5, with a possible D match to TRBD1 (5 bases). Looked up from germline, CDR1 is DFQATT and CDR2 is SNEGSKA (reference sequence). V dropped 0 bases and J dropped 3 bases, with 9 bases sitting between them. The CDR3 sequence is 14 residues long. The CDR3 DNA follows: TGCAGTGCTAGAGACGGGGGTCCCAATCAGCCCCAGCATTTT. It translates to CSARDGGPNQPQHF.

This clonotype was counted at least ten times. The chain uses TRBV3-1 and TRBJ2-2, with D unclear. CDR3 length: 13 amino acids. Trimming shortened V by 1 base and J by 2 bases, and 2 bases separated the two germline ends. Per germline, CDR1 LGHDT and CDR2 YNNKEL (reference sequence). CDR3 sequence: CASSQVNTGELFF. The DNA of the CDR3 is TGTGCCAGCAGCCAAGTTAACACCGGGGAGCTGTTTTTT.

This clonotype turned up a few times. The gene calls are TRBV19 and TRBJ1-1; 10 nucleotides align to TRBD1. Per the germline V gene, CDR1 is LNHDA and CDR2 is SQIVND (reference sequence). The CDR3 contains 14 residues. Unmatched junction bases numbered 2, after V lost 3 bases and J lost 4 bases. CDR3: CASSIGTGVTEAFF. The CDR3 DNA sequence: TGTGCCAGTAGTATCGGGACAGGGGTCACTGAAGCTTTCTTT.

The sample holds many counts of this clonotype. The V gene is TRBV11-2, the J gene TRBJ2-7; D remains unclear. Trimming removed 4 bases at V and 6 bases at J, with 7 bases between. This CDR3 spans 11 amino acids. CDR1 and CDR2 (germline): SGHAT, FQNNGV. The CDR3 coding sequence is TGTGCCAGCAGCTCCCCCATCGAGCAGTACGTC. This sequence encodes CASSSPIEQYV.

The chain combines TRBV2 with TRBJ1-6; D remains unclear. The CDR3 contains 15 residues. The germline V gene encodes CDR1 SNHLY and CDR2 FYNNEI. With 2 bases removed from V and 8 bases from J, the gap between germline ends came to 13 bases. Here the CDR3 DNA reads TGTGCCAGCAGTGAATCCAGGCGGTTTTATTCACCCCTCCACTTT. As protein: CASSESRRFYSPLHF.

The table lists this clonotype with many counts. J is TRBJ1-2 and V is TRBV28; D unclear. Looked up from germline, CDR1 is MDHEN and CDR2 is SYDVKM. The CDR3 has 13 residues. Trimming shortened V by 7 bases and J by 5 bases, and 14 bases separated the two germline ends. This CDR3 is CASIAGAAYGYTF. As DNA, the CDR3 is TGTGCCAGCATTGCGGGCGCAGCGTATGGCTACACCTTC.

In its sample, this clonotype was seen many times. V is TRBV2 and J is TRBJ1-1; the D is unclear. V gave up 4 bases and J gave up 1 base, with 16 bases separating them. CDR3 length equals 16 residues. Per the germline V gene, CDR1 is SNHLY and CDR2 is FYNNEI. CDR3 bases: TGTGCCAGCAGTGGAAGGCAGCCTTTGAGGAACACTGAAGCTTTCTTT. Encoded protein: CASSGRQPLRNTEAFF.

This clonotype was counted many times. The chain carries TRBV28 and TRBJ1-5; D remains ambiguous. There are 12 residues in the CDR3. V lost 5 bases and J lost 8, with 10 bases in between. Germline CDR1 is MDHEN and CDR2 is SYDVKM. The CDR3 here is CASSDWREPQHF. The CDR3 nucleotides are TGTGCCAGCAGTGACTGGAGGGAGCCCCAGCATTTT.

The chain uses TRBV2 and TRBJ2-5; the D gene is possibly TRBD2 (5 bases). The CDR3 runs to 14 residues. The V gene's germline CDR1 is SNHLY and CDR2 FYNNEI. Trimming left V 1 base short and J 1 base short, with 7 bases between. The CDR3 DNA sequence: TGTGCCAGCAGTGAAGGAGAGGGCCAAGAGACCCAGTACTTC. Encoded protein: CASSEGEGQETQYF.

This clonotype was seen at least ten times. The rearrangement uses TRBV29-1 and TRBJ2-2; no clear D. CDR3 length equals 11 residues. Germline V gives CDR1 SQVTM, CDR2 ANQGSEA. Trimming took off 1 base at V and 7 bases at J, with 4 bases between the two ends. The CDR3 DNA sequence: TGCAGCGTTGAAGCTTTCGGGGAGCTGTTTTTT. This gives the protein CSVEAFGELFF.

There are many counts of this clonotype. V is TRBV11-2 and J is TRBJ2-3; TRBD2 aligns across 8 bases. The V segment lost 5 bases and the J segment 9 bases; nucleotides outside the gene matches: 10. The CDR3 loop spans 14 amino acids. CDR1 is SGHAT and CDR2 is FQNNGV in the germline V gene. Written as DNA, the CDR3 is TGTGCCAGCAGCCTCGAAGCGGGAGTTTACACGCAGTATTTT. Translating gives CASSLEAGVYTQYF.

This clonotype was seen repeatedly, ten times or more. The CDR3 DNA follows: TGTGCCAGCGTAGGTCTCGCGAACACCGGGGAGCTGTTTTTT. It specifies CASVGLANTGELFF. This chain joins TRBV11-2 and TRBJ2-2; D uncertain. This CDR3 has 14 amino acids. Trimming removed 8 bases at V and 0 bases at J, with 10 bases between. Looked up from germline, CDR1 is SGHAT and CDR2 is FQNNGV.

This clonotype was counted many times. The V gene is TRBV12-3 or TRBV12-4, the J gene TRBJ1-5; D possibly corresponds to TRBD1 (5 bases). Trimming pared 0 bases from V and 9 bases from J, leaving 15 bases between. The CDR3 is made up of 15 amino acids. Written as DNA, the CDR3 is TGTGCCAGCAGTTTAGCCGGGACGTCCAAGGCGCCCCAGCATTTT. Protein sequence: CASSLAGTSKAPQHF.

In this sample, this clonotype turned up many times. Written as DNA, the CDR3 is TGTGCCAGCAGCTCCGATATGAGGGCCGAGCAGTACGTC. Its protein is CASSSDMRAEQYV. This chain joins TRBV11-2 and TRBJ2-7; perhaps TRBD2 as D (5 bases). The CDR3 consists of 13 residues. Germline V lookup: CDR1 SGHAT, CDR2 FQNNGV. V was clipped by 4 bases and J by 6 bases, with 13 bases between them.